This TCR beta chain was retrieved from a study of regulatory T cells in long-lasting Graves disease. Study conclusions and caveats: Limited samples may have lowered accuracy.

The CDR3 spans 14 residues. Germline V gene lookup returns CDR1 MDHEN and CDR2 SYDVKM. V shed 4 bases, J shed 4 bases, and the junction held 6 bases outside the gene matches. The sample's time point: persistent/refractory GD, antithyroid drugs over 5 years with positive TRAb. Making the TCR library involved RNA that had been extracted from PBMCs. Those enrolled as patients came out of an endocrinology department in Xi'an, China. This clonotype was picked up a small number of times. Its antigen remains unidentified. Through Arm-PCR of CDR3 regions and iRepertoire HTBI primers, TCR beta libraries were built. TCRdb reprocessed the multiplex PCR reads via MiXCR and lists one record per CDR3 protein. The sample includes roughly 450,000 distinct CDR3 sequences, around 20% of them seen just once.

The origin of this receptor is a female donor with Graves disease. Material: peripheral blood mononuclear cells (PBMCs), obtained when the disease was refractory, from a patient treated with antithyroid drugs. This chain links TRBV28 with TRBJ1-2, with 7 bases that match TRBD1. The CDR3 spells CASSYTGESYGYTF. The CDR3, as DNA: TGTGCCAGCAGTTACACAGGGGAAAGCTATGGCTACACCTTC.